This T cell receptor (beta chain) emerged from a study of early T cells in non-severe SARS-CoV-2 infection. The table lists this clonotype with many counts. Germline assignment: CDR1 MNHEY and CDR2 SMNVEV (reference sequence). This CDR3 contains 16 residues. After removal of 7 bases from V and 6 bases from J, the junction contained 11 bases not matched to a gene. From the 5' RACE reads, TCRdb called clonotypes with MiXCR, one entry per CDR3 protein. The table shows more than 50,000 distinct CDR3 sequences, with over 5% occurring only once. The chain joins TRBV27 to TRBJ2-3; 12 nucleotides line up with TRBD2. Sequencing was carried out using whole blood. The TCR sequence derives from an adult who was a healthcare worker with PCR-confirmed SARS-CoV-2 infection or an uninfected control (not recorded which). CDR3 sequence (DNA): TGTGCCAGCACCAGGGATAGACTAGCGGGAGTCGATACGCAGTATTTT. Its translation: CASTRDRLAGVDTQYF.